Described below is a single TCR beta chain sequence and its context. Antigen specificity is unknown. This sample is drawn from a study of T cells after yellow fever vaccination. Study conclusions and caveats: Abundant bulk-derived clonotypes could contaminate FACS-sorted repertoires.

Each CDR3 protein is one row after TCRdb ran MiXCR on the 5' RACE reads. The sample holds 300,000 to 400,000 distinct CDR3 sequences, around 12% seen once. The sequencing here drew on CD4+ T cells sorted from PBMCs, taken 15 days after the yellow fever booster vaccination. The sequence was collected from a man younger than 30 who received the YFV17D yellow fever vaccine.

CDR3 nucleotides: TGTGCCAGCAGCCGGGAAGCCTACGAGCAGTACGTC. Protein sequence: CASSREAYEQYV. This chain joins TRBV7-8 and TRBJ2-7, with D perhaps TRBD2 (5 bases). V was shortened by 5 bases and J by 2 bases, with 7 bases between the two germline ends. CDR3 length: 12 amino acids. Germline loops: CDR1 SGHVS, CDR2 FQNEAQ.